This TCR beta chain derives from a study of blood T cell repertoires in COVID-19. For the study at large: Sites in the United States, Italy and Spain provided acute and convalescent COVID-19 samples. Sources were T cells, B-cell-depleted T cells, or PBMCs; the material itself was cDNA or gDNA.

Methods used by the authors: How many nucleated cells were present was estimated from reference gene primer amplification. Profiled with immunoSEQ multiplex PCR; TCRdb holds only in-frame clones, not every one. V and J calls and clone size are those listed in that table; D and trimming were worked out from the DNA. The table has about 66,000 clones, roughly 89% seen once. Per germline, CDR1 MNHEY and CDR2 SVGAGI. Trimming shortened V by 7 bases and J by 7 bases, and 16 bases separated the two germline ends. This CDR3 comprises 14 residues. This TCR was recovered from a man in his sixties with acute or convalescent COVID-19. The J gene is TRBJ2-2, the V gene TRBV6-5; perhaps TRBD2 as D (5 bases). Sequencing used peripheral blood. The CDR3 nucleotides are TGTGCCAGCATCCTCCTTTCAAGCGGCGGGGAGCTGTTTTTT. Amino acid sequence: CASILLSSGGELFF.